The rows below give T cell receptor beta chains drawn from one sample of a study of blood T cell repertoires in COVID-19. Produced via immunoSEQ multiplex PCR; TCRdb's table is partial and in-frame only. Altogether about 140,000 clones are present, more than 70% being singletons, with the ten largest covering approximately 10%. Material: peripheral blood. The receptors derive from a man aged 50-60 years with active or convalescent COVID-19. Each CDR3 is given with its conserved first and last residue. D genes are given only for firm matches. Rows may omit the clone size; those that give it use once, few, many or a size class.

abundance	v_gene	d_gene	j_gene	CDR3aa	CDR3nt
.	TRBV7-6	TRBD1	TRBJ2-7	CASTKGQAYEQYF	TGTGCCAGCACCAAAGGACAGGCCTACGAGCAGTACTTC
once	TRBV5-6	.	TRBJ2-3	CASSRGIGIFGTQYF	TGTGCCAGCAGTCGTGGGATCGGGATATTCGGTACGCAGTATTTT
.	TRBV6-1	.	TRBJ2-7	CASSESLHYEQYF	TGTGCCAGCAGTGAAAGCTTGCACTACGAGCAGTACTTC
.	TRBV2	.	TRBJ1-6	CASASLGDSPLHF	TGTGCCAGCGCATCTCTCGGGGATTCACCCCTCCACTTT
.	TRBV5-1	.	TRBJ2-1	CASSLAGEPYNEQFF	TGCGCCAGCAGCTTGGCAGGGGAGCCCTACAATGAGCAGTTCTTC
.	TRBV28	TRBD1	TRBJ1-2	CASSATRTGGGYGYTF	TGTGCCAGCAGCGCTACCCGGACAGGGGGTGGATATGGCTACACCTTC
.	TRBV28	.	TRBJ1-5	CASSSLGGQPQHF	TGTGCCAGCAGTTCCCTTGGCGGGCAGCCCCAGCATTTT
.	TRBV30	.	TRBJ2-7	CAWSDQRHYEQYF	TGTGCCTGGAGTGATCAGAGACACTACGAGCAGTACTTC
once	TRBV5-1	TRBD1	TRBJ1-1	CASLKQGTTEAFF	TGCGCCAGCCTCAAACAGGGGACCACTGAAGCTTTCTTT
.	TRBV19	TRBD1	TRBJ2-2	CASSRNRGDTGELFF	TGTGCCAGTAGTAGAAACAGGGGGGACACCGGGGAGCTGTTTTTT
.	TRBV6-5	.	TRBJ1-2	CASSYSIGQTYGYTF	TGTGCCAGCAGTTACTCGATAGGACAGACCTATGGCTACACCTTC
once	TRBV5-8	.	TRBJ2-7	CASSSRTSSSYEQYF	TGTGCCAGCAGCTCGCGGACTTCGAGCTCCTACGAGCAGTACTTC
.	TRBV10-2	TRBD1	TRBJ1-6	CATARGTGEPLHF	TGCGCCACCGCCCGCGGGACAGGGGAACCCCTCCACTTT
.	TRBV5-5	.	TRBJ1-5	CASSKYDSSNQPQHF	TGTGCCAGCAGCAAATATGACAGTTCCAATCAGCCCCAGCATTTT
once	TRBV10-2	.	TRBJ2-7	CASSGNSYEQYF	TGCGCCAGCAGCGGGAACTCCTACGAGCAGTACTTC
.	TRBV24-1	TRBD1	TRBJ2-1	CATSRAGGLNEQFF	TGTGCCACCAGTAGGGCAGGGGGCTTGAATGAGCAGTTCTTC
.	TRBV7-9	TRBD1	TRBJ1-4	CASSLSVWDRNEKLFF	TGTGCCAGCAGCTTATCGGTGTGGGACAGGAATGAAAAACTGTTTTTT
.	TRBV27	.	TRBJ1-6	CASRSRGSYNSPLHF	TGTGCCAGCAGGTCCAGGGGCTCCTATAATTCACCCCTCCACTTT
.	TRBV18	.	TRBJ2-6	CASSTGKLSGANVLTF	TGTGCCAGCTCGACCGGGAAACTCTCTGGGGCCAACGTCCTGACTTTC
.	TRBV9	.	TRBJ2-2	CASGTSSGELFF	TGTGCCAGCGGTACTAGCTCCGGGGAGCTGTTTTTT
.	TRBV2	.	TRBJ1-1	CASQGNTEAFF	TGTGCCAGCCAGGGGAACACTGAAGCTTTCTTT
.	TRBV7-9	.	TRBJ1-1	CASSPLTLLTGNTEAFF	TGTGCCAGCAGCCCCCTTACCCTTTTGACAGGAAACACTGAAGCTTTCTTT
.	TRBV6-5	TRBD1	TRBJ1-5	CASRDIQGAGQPQHF	TGTGCCAGCAGGGATATCCAGGGGGCAGGTCAGCCCCAGCATTTT
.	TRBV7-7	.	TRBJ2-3	CASSLASTYLVSTDTQYF	TGTGCTAGCAGCTTAGCCTCGACGTACCTAGTAAGCACAGATACGCAGTATTTT
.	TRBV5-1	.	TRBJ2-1	CASSQGSFSYNEQFF	TGCGCCAGCAGCCAGGGGTCCTTCTCCTACAATGAGCAGTTCTTC
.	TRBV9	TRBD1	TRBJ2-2	CASSVPGDRVIPSVAGELFF	TGTGCCAGCAGCGTACCAGGGGACAGGGTGATCCCCAGCGTAGCCGGGGAGCTGTTTTTT
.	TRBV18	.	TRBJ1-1	CASSPPNRKVMNTEAFF	TGTGCCAGCTCACCACCTAACAGAAAAGTAATGAACACTGAAGCTTTCTTT
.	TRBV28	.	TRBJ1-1	CASGRKDRGTEAFF	TGTGCCAGCGGACGGAAAGACCGGGGCACTGAAGCTTTCTTT
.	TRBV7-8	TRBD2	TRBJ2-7	CASSPTSGSTSYEQYF	TGTGCCAGCAGCCCGACTAGCGGGAGTACTTCCTACGAGCAGTACTTC
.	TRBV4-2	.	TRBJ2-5	CASSLSPGVNPEKTQYF	TGTGCCAGCAGCCTGTCTCCGGGAGTAAACCCGGAAAAGACCCAGTACTTC
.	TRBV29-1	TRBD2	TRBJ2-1	CSVGGLAGLYNEQFF	TGCAGCGTTGGGGGACTAGCGGGGCTGTACAATGAGCAGTTCTTC
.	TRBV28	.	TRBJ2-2	CASSSPPGELFF	TGTGCCAGCAGCTCCCCTCCCGGGGAGCTGTTTTTT
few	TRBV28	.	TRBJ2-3	CASSSGTTIHTDTQYF	TGTGCCAGCAGTTCCGGGACAACCATACACACAGATACGCAGTATTTT
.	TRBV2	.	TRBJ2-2	CASSEERVPELILNTGELFF	TGTGCCAGCAGTGAAGAGCGTGTTCCCGAGCTAATCCTGAACACCGGGGAGCTGTTTTTT
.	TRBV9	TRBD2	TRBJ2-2	CASSSSGRAYTGELFF	TGTGCCAGCAGCAGTAGCGGGAGGGCCTACACCGGGGAGCTGTTTTTT
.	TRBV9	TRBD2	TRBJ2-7	CASSEGTGTSGLYEQYF	TGTGCCAGCAGCGAGGGGACCGGGACTAGCGGGCTATACGAGCAGTACTTC
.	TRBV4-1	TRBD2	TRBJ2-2	CASSLLPGGLANTGELFF	TGCGCCAGCAGCCTCCTCCCGGGGGGACTAGCGAACACCGGGGAGCTGTTTTTT
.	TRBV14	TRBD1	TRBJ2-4	CASSQGQGATKNIQYF	TGTGCCAGCAGCCAGGGGCAGGGGGCTACCAAAAACATTCAGTACTTC
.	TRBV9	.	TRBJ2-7	CASSVPSGGSYEQYF	TGTGCCAGCAGCGTACCTTCGGGTGGGTCCTACGAGCAGTACTTC
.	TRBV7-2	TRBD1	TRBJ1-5	CASSRDRDQPQHF	TGTGCCAGCAGCCGGGACAGGGATCAGCCCCAGCATTTT
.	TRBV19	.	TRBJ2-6	CASSIAGSGANVLTF	TGTGCCAGTAGTATAGCAGGGTCCGGGGCCAACGTCCTGACTTTC
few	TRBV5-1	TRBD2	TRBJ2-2	CASSLGLAANTGELFF	TGCGCCAGCAGCTTGGGGCTAGCGGCGAACACCGGGGAGCTGTTTTTT
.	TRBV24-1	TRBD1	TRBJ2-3	CATGGQGLTDTQYF	TGTGCCACGGGCGGACAGGGACTCACAGATACGCAGTATTTT
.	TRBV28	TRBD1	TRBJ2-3	CASGEDRNTDTQYF	TGTGCCAGCGGCGAGGACAGGAACACAGATACGCAGTATTTT
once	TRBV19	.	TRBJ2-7	CASSRGGGADGEQYF	TGTGCCAGTAGTCGGGGTGGAGGAGCGGATGGCGAGCAGTACTTC
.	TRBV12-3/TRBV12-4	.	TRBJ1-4	CASRAYNEKLFF	TGTGCCAGCAGAGCTTATAATGAAAAACTGTTTTTT
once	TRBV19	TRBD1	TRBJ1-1	CASRDRGRGGEAFF	TGTGCCAGCCGGGACAGGGGGCGCGGGGGCGAAGCTTTCTTT
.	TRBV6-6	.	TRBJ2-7	CASSPGNNEQYF	TGTGCCAGCAGCCCGGGTAACAACGAGCAGTACTTC
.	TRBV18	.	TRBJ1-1	CASSPRGLSTEAFF	TGTGCCAGCTCACCACGGGGGCTGAGCACTGAAGCTTTCTTT
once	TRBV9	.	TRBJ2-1	CASSVFNNHNEQFF	TGTGCCAGCAGCGTTTTTAACAACCACAATGAGCAGTTCTTC
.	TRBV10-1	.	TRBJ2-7	CASREGAGPYEQYF	TGCGCCAGCAGGGAAGGGGCAGGGCCCTACGAGCAGTACTTC
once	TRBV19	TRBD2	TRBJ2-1	CASSGTLRTSGSYEQFF	TGTGCCAGTTCCGGGACATTACGGACTAGCGGGAGTTATGAGCAGTTCTTC
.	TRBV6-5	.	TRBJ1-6	CASSQGENSPLHF	TGTGCCAGCAGTCAGGGTGAGAATTCACCCCTCCACTTT